These 9 T cell receptor beta chains were all obtained from the same sample, sequenced in a study of T cell clonotyping in hematopoietic cell transplantation. Sequenced by immunoSEQ multiplex PCR; TCRdb stores in-frame clones only, minus some. The sample consists of 50,000 or so clones, around 84% of them appearing once. Indicated time point: recipient sample about 28 days before transplant, after cytoreduction. The sequencing used peripheral blood mononuclear cells, collected before stem cell transplant. The receptor set was obtained from a man in his 60s with myelodysplastic syndrome. Some clones in this sample may be carry-over from other donors' samples.

The chain is built from TRBV5-4 and TRBJ1-1, with TRBD1 as a possible D gene (5 bases). The CDR3 extends over 15 amino acids. V was cut by 4 bases and J by 2 bases, with 15 bases left in between. Looked up from germline, CDR1 is SGHNT and CDR2 is YYREEE (reference sequence). CDR3 nucleotide sequence: TGTGCCAGCAGCCTCCCGTTGGGACCCAACACTGAAGCTTTCTTT. As protein: CASSLPLGPNTEAFF.

This chain uses TRBV30 with TRBJ2-1, with 8 bases lining up with TRBD2. Per germline, CDR1 GTSNPN and CDR2 SVGIG (reference sequence). CDR3 size: 13 residues. V gave up 8 bases and J gave up 5 bases; unmatched junction bases: 8. The CDR3 nucleotides are TGTGCCGGGAAGCGGGGGAGCGACAATGAGCAGTTCTTC. It translates to CAGKRGSDNEQFF.

The chain is built from TRBV19 and TRBJ1-6; D remains unclear. Between the trimmed V and J ends, which lost 7 bases and 15 bases, there was a span of 16 bases. Per the germline V gene, CDR1 is LNHDA and CDR2 is SQIVND (reference sequence). The CDR3 consists of 12 residues. CDR3 bases: TGTGCCAGTATGGGGTTCCGGGATGACCTCCACTTT. Protein sequence: CASMGFRDDLHF.

This chain uses TRBV14 with TRBJ1-6, with a tentative D call TRBD1 (5 bases). CDR1 and CDR2 from the germline V gene are SGHDN and FVKESK. This CDR3 is 15 amino acids long. V lost 1 base and J 9 bases, leaving 13 bases between the germline ends. The CDR3 sequence is CASSQGPGLGSPLHF. The CDR3 DNA reads as TGTGCCAGCAGCCAAGGGCCAGGGCTAGGTTCACCCCTCCACTTT.

This sequence joins TRBV7-6 and TRBJ1-3; D is unresolved. V was cut by 0 bases and J by 0 bases, with 9 bases left in between. The CDR3 spans 16 residues. CDR1 and CDR2 (germline): SGHVS, FNYEAQ. The CDR3 DNA reads TGTGCCAGCAGCTTAGCCAGGCCGAGCTCTGGAAACACCATATATTTT. Encoded protein: CASSLARPSSGNTIYF. The full variable domain, with the rest looked up from reference TRBV7-6 and TRBJ1-3, is GAGVSQSPRYKVTKRGQDVALRCDPISGHVSLYWYRQALGQGPEFLTYFNYEAQQDKSGLPNDRFSAERPEGSISTLTIQRTEQRDSAMYRCASSLARPSSGNTIYFGEGSWLTVV.

The rearrangement links TRBV19 to TRBJ1-5; no clear D gene. This CDR3 comprises 12 residues. From germline, CDR1 is LNHDA and CDR2 SQIVND (reference sequence). Trimming took off 3 bases at V and 15 bases at J, with 15 bases between the two ends. The CDR3, as DNA: TGTGCCAGTAGTATCGGGCAGAACCCGAGGCATTTT. Protein product: CASSIGQNPRHF.

V usage is TRBV6-6 and J usage is TRBJ2-2, with D unclear. The CDR3 is 12 amino acids. Germline V CDR1 and CDR2: MNHNY, SVGAGI (reference sequence). V shed 2 bases and J shed 6 bases, with 4 bases lying between them. The CDR3 protein is CASSYIAGELFF. CDR3 coding DNA: TGTGCCAGCAGTTACATTGCCGGGGAGCTGTTTTTT.

This clone was seen only a few times. The chain couples TRBV27 to TRBJ1-1; no firm D call. Germline CDR1 and CDR2: MNHEY and SMNVEV (reference sequence). CDR3 length: 13 amino acids. Trimming shortened V by 0 bases and J by 6 bases, and 8 bases separated the two germline ends. The CDR3 DNA is TGTGCCAGCAGTTTATCCCCAAGAGCTGAAGCTTTCTTT. Translating gives CASSLSPRAEAFF.

The chain employs TRBV7-2 and TRBJ1-5, with TRBD1 identical over 7 bases. V lost 3 bases and J lost 4; bases outside the gene matches: 6. There are 15 residues in the CDR3. Germline V CDR1 and CDR2: SGHTA, FQGNSA. CDR3 loop: CASSLYTGANQPQHF. CDR3 nucleotide sequence: TGTGCCAGCAGCTTGTATACAGGGGCGAATCAGCCCCAGCATTTT.